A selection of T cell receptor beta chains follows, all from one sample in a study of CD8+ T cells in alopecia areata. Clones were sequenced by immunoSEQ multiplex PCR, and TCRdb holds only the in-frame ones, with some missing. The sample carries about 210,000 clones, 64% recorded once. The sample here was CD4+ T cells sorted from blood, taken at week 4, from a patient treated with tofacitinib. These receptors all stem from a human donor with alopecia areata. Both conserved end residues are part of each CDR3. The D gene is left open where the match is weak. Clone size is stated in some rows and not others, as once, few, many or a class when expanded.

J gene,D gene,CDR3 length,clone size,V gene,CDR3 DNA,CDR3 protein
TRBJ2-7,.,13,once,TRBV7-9,TGTGCCAGCAGCTTAGCGGGGGGTTACGAGCAGTACTTC,CASSLAGGYEQYF
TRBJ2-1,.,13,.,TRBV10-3,TGTGCCATCAGTGAGAGGGATTTGGGTGAGCAGTTCTTC,CAISERDLGEQFF
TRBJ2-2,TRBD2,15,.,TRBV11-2,TGTGCCAGCACCTTAGCGGGGGGGACCACCGGGGAGCTGTTTTTT,CASTLAGGTTGELFF
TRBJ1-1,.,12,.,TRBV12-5,TGTGCTAGTGGTTCTGGGTTCTCTGAAGCTTTCTTT,CASGSGFSEAFF
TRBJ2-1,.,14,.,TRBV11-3,TGTGCCAGCAGTCCCAACAGGATCTACAATGAGCAGTTCTTC,CASSPNRIYNEQFF
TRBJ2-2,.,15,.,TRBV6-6,TGTGCCAGCAGTTACGGGCAGTTTGACACCGGGGAGCTGTTTTTT,CASSYGQFDTGELFF
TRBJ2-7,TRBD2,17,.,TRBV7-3,TGTGCCAGCAGCCCTGGGACTAGCGGGGGTTATCCTACGAGGCAGTACTTC,CASSPGTSGGYPTRQYF
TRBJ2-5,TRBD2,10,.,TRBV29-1,TGCAGCGTGGGGGACTATTCCCAGTACTTC,CSVGDYSQYF
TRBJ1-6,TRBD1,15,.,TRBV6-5,TGTGCCAGCAGTTACGACGCGACAGGGGCCTCACCCCTCCACTTT,CASSYDATGASPLHF
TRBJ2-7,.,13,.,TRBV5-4,TGTGCCAGCAGCTGGGGGCGAGGGGGCGAGCAGTACTTC,CASSWGRGGEQYF
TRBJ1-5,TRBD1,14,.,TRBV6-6,TGTGCCAGCAGACTCCAGGGGGTTGGTCAGCCCCAGCATTTT,CASRLQGVGQPQHF
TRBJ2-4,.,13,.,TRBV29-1,TGCAGCGTAAGGACAGCTAAACAAGGCATTCAGTACTTC,CSVRTAKQGIQYF
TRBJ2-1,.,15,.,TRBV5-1,TGCGCCAGCAGCTTCACCGGTCAAACGCCTAATGAGCAGTTCTTC,CASSFTGQTPNEQFF
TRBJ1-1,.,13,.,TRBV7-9,TGTGCCAGCAGCTTAGGGTCGCCAGGGCGAGCTTTCTTT,CASSLGSPGRAFF
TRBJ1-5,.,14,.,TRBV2,TGTGCCAGCAGTGACATTACAGCTAATCAGCCCCAGCATTTT,CASSDITANQPQHF
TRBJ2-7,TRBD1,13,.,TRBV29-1,TGCAGCGTCGAGACCGACAGGGGCTACGAGCAGTACTTC,CSVETDRGYEQYF
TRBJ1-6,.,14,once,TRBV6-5,TGTGCCAGCAGTGCCCAGGTTGCAAATTCACCCCTCCACTTT,CASSAQVANSPLHF
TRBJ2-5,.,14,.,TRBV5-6,TGTGCCAGCAGCTTGGGAGGGAGGCAAGAGACCCAGTACTTC,CASSLGGRQETQYF
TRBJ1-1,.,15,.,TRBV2,TGTGCCAGCAGCGCGGAAACCACCACGAACACTGAAGCTTTCTTT,CASSAETTTNTEAFF
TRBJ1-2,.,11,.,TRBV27,TGTGCCAGCACCAATGGGTATGGCTACACCTTC,CASTNGYGYTF
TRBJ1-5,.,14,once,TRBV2,TGTGCCAGCAACCTACAGGGTGACAATCAGCCCCAGCATTTT,CASNLQGDNQPQHF
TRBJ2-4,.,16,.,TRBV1,TGCACCAGCAGCCACCCAGGCGGGGGAGGTACAAACATTCAGTACTTC,CTSSHPGGGGTNIQYF
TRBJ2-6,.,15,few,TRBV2,TGTGCCAGCAGTGACAGGTACTCTGGGGCCAACGTCCTGACTTTC,CASSDRYSGANVLTF
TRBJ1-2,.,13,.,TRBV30,TGTGCCTGGAGTGTTGACCTTAACTATGGCTACACCTTC,CAWSVDLNYGYTF
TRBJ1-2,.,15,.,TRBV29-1,TGCAGCGTTGAACCGGACGGGCTGATAAACTATGGCTACACCTTC,CSVEPDGLINYGYTF
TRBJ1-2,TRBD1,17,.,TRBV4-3,TGCGCCAGCAGCCAAGGGACAGGGGGCTCCCTTAACTATGGCTACACCTTC,CASSQGTGGSLNYGYTF